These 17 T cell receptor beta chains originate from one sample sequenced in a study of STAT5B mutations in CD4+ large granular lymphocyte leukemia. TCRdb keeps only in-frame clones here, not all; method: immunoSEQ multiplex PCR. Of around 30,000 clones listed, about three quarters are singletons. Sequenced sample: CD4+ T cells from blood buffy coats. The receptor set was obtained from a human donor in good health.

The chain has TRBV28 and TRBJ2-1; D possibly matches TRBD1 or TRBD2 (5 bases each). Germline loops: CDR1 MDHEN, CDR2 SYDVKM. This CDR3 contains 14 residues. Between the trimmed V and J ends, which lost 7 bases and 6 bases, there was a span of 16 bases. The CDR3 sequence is CASMGTPKLNEQFF. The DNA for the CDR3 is TGTGCCAGCATGGGGACCCCCAAGCTCAATGAGCAGTTCTTC.

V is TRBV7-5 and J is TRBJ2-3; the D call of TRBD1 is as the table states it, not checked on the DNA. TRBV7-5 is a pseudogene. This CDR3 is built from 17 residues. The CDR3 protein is CVRSLACGRGKTDTQYF. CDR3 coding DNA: TGTGTCAGAAGCTTAGCGTGTGGCAGGGGGAAGACAGATACGCAGTATTTT.

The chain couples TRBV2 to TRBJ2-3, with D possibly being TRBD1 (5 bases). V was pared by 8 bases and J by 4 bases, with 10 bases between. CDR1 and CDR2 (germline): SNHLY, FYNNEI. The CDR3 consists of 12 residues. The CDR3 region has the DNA TGTGCCAGCCGACAGTCCTCAGATACGCAGTATTTT. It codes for CASRQSSDTQYF.

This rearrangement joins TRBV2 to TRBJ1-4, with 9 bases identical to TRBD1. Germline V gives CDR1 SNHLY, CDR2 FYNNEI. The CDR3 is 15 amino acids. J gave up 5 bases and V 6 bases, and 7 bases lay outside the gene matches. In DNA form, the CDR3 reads TGTGCCAGCAGCCGCCTAGGACAGGGGAATGAAAAACTGTTTTTT. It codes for CASSRLGQGNEKLFF.

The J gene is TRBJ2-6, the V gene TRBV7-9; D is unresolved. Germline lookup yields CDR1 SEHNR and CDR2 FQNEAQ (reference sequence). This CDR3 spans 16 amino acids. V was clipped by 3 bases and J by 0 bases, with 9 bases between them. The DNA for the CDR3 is TGTGCCAGCAGCTTCTGGGTAAACTCTGGGGCCAACGTCCTGACTTTC. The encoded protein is CASSFWVNSGANVLTF.

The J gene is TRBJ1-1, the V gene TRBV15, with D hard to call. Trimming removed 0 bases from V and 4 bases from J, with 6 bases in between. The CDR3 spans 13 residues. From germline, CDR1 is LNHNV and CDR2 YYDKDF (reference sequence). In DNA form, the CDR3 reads TGTGCCACCAGCAGAGATTATAGCACTGAAGCTTTCTTT. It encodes CATSRDYSTEAFF.

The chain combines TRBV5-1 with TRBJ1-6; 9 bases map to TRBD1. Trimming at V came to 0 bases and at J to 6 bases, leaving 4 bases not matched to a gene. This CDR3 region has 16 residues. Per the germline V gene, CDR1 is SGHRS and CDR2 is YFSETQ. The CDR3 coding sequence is TGCGCCAGCAGCTTGGAAACAGGGGGCGCTAATTCACCCCTCCACTTT. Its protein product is CASSLETGGANSPLHF.

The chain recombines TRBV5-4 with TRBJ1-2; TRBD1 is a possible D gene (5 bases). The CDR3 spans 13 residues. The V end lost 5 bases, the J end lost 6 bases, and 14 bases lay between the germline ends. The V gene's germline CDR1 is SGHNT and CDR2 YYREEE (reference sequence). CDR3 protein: CASRPGTENGYTF. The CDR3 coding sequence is TGTGCCAGCAGGCCCGGGACCGAAAATGGCTACACCTTC.

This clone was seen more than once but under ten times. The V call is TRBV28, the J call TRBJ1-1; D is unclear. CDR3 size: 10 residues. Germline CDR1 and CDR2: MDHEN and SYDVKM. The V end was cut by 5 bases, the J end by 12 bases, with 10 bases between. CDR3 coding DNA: TGTGCCAGCAGTCCCCCTCTAACTTTCTTT. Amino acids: CASSPPLTFF. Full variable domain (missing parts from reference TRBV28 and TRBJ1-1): DVKVTQSSRYLVKRTGEKVFLECVQDMDHENMFWYRQDPGLGLRLIYFSYDVKMKEKGDIPEGYSVSREKKERFSLILESASTNQTSMYLCASSPPLTFFGQGTRLTVV.

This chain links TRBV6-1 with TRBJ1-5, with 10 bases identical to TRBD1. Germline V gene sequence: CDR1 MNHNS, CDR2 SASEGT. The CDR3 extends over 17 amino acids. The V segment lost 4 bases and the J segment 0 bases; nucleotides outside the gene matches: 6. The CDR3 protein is CASSAGTGDYSNQPQHF. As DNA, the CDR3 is TGTGCCAGCAGTGCAGGGACAGGGGATTATAGCAATCAGCCCCAGCATTTT.

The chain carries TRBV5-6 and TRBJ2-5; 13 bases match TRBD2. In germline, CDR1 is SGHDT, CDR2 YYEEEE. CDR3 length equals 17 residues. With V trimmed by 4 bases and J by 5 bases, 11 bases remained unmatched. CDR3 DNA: TGTGCCAGCAGCCTGCGACAGACTAGCGGGGGGTATGAGACCCAGTACTTC. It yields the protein CASSLRQTSGGYETQYF.

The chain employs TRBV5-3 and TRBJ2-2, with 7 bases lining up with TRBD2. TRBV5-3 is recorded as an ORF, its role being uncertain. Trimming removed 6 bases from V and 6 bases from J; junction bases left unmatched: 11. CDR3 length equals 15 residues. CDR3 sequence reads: CARTLRASGPGELFF. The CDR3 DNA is TGTGCCAGAACCCTGAGGGCTAGCGGTCCCGGGGAGCTGTTTTTT.

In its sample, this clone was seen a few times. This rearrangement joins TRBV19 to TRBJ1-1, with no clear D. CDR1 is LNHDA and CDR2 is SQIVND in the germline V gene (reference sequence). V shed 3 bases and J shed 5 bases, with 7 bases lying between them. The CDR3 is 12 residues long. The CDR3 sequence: CASSIVETEAFF. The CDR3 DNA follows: TGTGCCAGTAGTATCGTGGAAACTGAAGCTTTCTTT.

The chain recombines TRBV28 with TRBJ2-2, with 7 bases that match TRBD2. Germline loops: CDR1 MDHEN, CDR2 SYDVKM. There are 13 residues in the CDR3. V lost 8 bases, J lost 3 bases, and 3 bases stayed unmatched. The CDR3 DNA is TGTGCCAGCGGTCGGGGGGACACCGGGGAGCTGTTTTTT. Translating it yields CASGRGDTGELFF. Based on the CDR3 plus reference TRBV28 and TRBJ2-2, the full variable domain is DVKVTQSSRYLVKRTGEKVFLECVQDMDHENMFWYRQDPGLGLRLIYFSYDVKMKEKGDIPEGYSVSREKKERFSLILESASTNQTSMYLCASGRGDTGELFFGEGSRLTVL.

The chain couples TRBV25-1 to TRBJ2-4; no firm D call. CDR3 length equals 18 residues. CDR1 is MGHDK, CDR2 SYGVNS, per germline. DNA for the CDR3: TGTGCTAAACCTTCGCCCCCTCCGGCTTGCCTAGCCAAAAACATTCAGTACTTC. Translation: CAKPSPPPACLAKNIQYF. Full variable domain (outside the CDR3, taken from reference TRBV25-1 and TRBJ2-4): EADIYQTPRYLVIGTGKKITLECSQTMGHDKMYWYQQDPGMELHLIHYSYGVNSTEKGDLSSESTVSRIRTEHFPLTLESARPSHTSQYLCAKPSPPPACLAKNIQYFGAGTRLSVL.

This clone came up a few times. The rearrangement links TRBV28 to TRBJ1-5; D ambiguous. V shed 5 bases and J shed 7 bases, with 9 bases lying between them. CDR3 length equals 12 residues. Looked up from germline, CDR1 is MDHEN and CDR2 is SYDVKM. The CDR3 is CASSLPMQPQHF. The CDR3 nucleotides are TGTGCCAGCAGTCTACCTATGCAGCCCCAGCATTTT.

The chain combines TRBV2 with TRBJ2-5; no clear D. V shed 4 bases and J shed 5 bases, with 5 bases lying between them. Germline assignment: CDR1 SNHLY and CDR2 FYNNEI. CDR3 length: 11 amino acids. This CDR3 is CASSGQETQYF. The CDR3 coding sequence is TGTGCCAGCAGTGGGCAGGAGACCCAGTACTTC. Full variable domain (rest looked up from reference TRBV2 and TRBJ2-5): EPEVTQTPSHQVTQMGQEVILRCVPISNHLYFYWYRQILGQKVEFLVSFYNNEISEKSEIFDDQFSVERPDGSNFTLKIRSTKLEDSAMYFCASSGQETQYFGPGTRLLVL.